The T cell receptor (beta chain) under discussion was sequenced for a study of CD8 T cells in Susac syndrome. Recently defined diagnostic criteria for definite or probable disease were fulfilled by Susac syndrome patients. V was pared by 5 bases and J by 6 bases, with 9 bases between. Germline values: CDR1 SGHTA, CDR2 FQGNSA. This CDR3 is 12 amino acids long. A single count supports this clonotype. With random hexamers, reverse transcription was performed on about 0.5 to 1 ug of RNA. It was immunoSEQ multiplex PCR that amplified TCR beta CDR3 across 54 Vbeta and 13 Jbeta. TCRdb fed the immunoSEQ multiplex PCR reads into MiXCR, producing one record per CDR3 protein. The data hold about 180,000 distinct CDR3 sequences, with around 94% observed a single time.

Sequenced: CD4+ T cells from PBMCs. The sequence came from a human donor with Susac syndrome. The rearrangement links TRBV7-2 to TRBJ2-3; no firm D call. CDR3 nucleotide sequence: TGTGCCAGCAGCGTGAATGACGATACGCAGTATTTT. Its protein product is CASSVNDDTQYF.